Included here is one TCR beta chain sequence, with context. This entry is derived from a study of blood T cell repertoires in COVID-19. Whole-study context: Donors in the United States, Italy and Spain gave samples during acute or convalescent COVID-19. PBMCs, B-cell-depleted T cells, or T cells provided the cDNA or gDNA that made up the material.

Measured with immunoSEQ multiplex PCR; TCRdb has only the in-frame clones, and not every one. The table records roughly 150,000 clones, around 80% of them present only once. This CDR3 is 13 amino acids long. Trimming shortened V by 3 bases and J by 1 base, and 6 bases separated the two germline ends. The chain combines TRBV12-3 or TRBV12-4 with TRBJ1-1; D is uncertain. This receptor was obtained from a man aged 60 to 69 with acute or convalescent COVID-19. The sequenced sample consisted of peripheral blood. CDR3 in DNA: TGTGCCAGCAGTTTTGGCGGGAACACTGAAGCTTTCTTT. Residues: CASSFGGNTEAFF.